This TCR beta chain was sequenced for a study of control samples from healthy donors and cancer patients (dated by TCRdb to 2020 to 2022). Via the germline V gene (reference sequence), CDR1 is SEHNR and CDR2 FQNEAQ. Germline trimming amounts to 5 bases on V and 6 bases on J, with 13 as the count of junction bases outside the gene matches. Reading from cysteine to phenylalanine, the CDR3 counts 16 amino acids. Only the CDR3 portion is preserved as DNA: 48 bases, with reading frame beginning at the first base. Libraries were made using the immunoSEQ multiplex PCR assay. Entries here come from immuneACCESS through TCRdb and include only in-frame sequences with V and J called. Some clones fail to appear in such tables; in the studies checked, an unresolved V gene covers under half of the shortfall, and the cause of the remainder is unknown. This sample has under 100,000 clones in its table, and approximately 93% of those were observed once. Jointly, the top ten make up roughly 1.5% of the sample.

Notes on this clone: The antigen this receptor binds is unknown. Base quality data are lacking; no much larger clone is found one base away.

This TCR was recovered from a woman aged 30 to 39 in good health. The sample was blood. The chain couples TRBV7-9 to TRBJ2-7, and 10 junctional nucleotides match TRBD2. CDR3 loop: CASSHPRSSGRSEQYF. The sequenced DNA: TGTGCCAGCAGCCACCCCCGGAGTAGCGGGAGGTCCGAGCAGTACTTC. The variable domain in full, with residues beyond the CDR3 obtained from the reference TRBV7-9 and TRBJ2-7 genes, is DTGVSQNPRHKITKRGQNVTFRCDPISEHNRLYWYRQTLGQGPEFLTYFQNEAQLEKSRLLSDRFSAERPKGSFSTLEIQRTEQGDSAMYLCASSHPRSSGRSEQYFGPGTRLTVT.